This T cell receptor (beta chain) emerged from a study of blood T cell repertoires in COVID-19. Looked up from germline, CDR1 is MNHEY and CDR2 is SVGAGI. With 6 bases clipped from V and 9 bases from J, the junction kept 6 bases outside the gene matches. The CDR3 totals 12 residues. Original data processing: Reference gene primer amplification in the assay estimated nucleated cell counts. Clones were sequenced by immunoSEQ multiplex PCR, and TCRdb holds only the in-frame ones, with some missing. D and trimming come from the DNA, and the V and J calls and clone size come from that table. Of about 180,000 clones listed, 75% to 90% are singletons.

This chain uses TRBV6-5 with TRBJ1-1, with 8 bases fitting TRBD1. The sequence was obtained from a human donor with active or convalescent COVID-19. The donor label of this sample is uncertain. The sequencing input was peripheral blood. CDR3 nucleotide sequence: TGTGCCAGCAGCCCCGCAGGGGGCAAAGCTTTCTTT. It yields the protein CASSPAGGKAFF.